This T cell receptor (beta chain) is from a study of blood T cell repertoires in COVID-19. This CDR3 region has 15 residues. Unmatched junction bases numbered 10, after V lost 4 bases and J lost 4 bases. Per the germline V gene, CDR1 is SGDLS and CDR2 is YYNGEE. Sequencing was performed with immunoSEQ multiplex PCR; in TCRdb, only in-frame clones are kept and a portion is missing. This table has fewer than 150,000 clones, around 86% appearing once. Residents of over 20 US areas, aged roughly 18 to 89 years, made up the participants. For recovered donors of Cohort 3, there were two negative PCRs, clearance, or symptom resolution.

The sample was PBMCs or T cells enriched from blood (not recorded which). The chain carries TRBV9 and TRBJ1-2; 7 bases fit TRBD1. The sequence was obtained from a man between 25 and 39 years old who had recovered from COVID-19. CDR3 nucleotides: TGTGCCAGCAGCCAACTGACGGGGACAGCCTATGGCTACACCTTC. Translating gives CASSQLTGTAYGYTF.